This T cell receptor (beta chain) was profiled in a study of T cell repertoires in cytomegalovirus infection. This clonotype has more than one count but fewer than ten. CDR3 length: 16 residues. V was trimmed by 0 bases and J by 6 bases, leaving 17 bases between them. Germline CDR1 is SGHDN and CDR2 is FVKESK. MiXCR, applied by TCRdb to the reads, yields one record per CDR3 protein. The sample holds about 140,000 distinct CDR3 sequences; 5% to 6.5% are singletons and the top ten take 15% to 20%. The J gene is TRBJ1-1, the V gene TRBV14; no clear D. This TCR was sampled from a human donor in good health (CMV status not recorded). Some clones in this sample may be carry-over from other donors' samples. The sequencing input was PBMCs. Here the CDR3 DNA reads TGTGCCAGCAGCCAAGATCTCCCGGGAGTTGGGGCTGAAGCTTTCTTT. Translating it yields CASSQDLPGVGAEAFF.